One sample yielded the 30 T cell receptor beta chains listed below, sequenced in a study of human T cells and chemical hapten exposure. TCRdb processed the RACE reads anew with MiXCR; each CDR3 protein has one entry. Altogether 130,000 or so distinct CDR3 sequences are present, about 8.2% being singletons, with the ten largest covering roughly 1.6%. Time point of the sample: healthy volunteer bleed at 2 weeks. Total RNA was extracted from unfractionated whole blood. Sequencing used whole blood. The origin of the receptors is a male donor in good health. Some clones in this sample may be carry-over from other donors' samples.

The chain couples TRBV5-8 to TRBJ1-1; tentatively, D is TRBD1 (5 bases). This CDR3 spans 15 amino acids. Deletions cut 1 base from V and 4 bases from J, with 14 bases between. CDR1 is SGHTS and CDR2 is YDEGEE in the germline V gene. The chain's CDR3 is CASSLLGRAGTEAFF. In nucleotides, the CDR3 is TGTGCCAGCAGCTTGCTGGGCAGGGCTGGCACTGAAGCTTTCTTT.

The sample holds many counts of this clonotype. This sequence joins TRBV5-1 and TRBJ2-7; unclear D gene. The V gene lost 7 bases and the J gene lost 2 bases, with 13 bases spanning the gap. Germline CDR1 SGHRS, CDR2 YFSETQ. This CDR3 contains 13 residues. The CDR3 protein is CASRSGPAYEQYF. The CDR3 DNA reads TGCGCCAGCCGCTCCGGGCCAGCCTACGAGCAGTACTTC.

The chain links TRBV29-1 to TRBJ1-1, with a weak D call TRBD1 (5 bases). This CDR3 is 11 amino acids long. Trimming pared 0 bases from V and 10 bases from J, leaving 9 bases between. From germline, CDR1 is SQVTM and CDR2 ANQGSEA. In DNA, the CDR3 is TGCAGCGTTGAAGAACAGGCGGGAGCTTTCTTT. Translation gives CSVEEQAGAFF. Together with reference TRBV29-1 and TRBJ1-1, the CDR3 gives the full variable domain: SAVISQKPSRDICQRGTSLTIQCQVDSQVTMMFWYRQQPGQSLTLIATANQGSEATYESGFVIDKFPISRPNLTFSTLTVSNMSPEDSSIYLCSVEEQAGAFFGQGTRLTVV.

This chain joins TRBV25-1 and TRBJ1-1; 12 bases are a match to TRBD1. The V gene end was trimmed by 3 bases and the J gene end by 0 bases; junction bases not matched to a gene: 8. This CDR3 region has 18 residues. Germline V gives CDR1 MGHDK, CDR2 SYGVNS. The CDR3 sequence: CASSDGTGGLGLNTEAFF. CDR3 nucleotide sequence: TGTGCCAGCAGTGACGGGACAGGGGGCCTGGGATTGAACACTGAAGCTTTCTTT.

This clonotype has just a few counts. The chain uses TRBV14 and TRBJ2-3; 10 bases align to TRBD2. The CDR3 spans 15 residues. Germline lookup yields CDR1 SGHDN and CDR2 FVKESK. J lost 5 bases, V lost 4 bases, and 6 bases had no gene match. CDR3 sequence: CASSLSSGSVDTQYF. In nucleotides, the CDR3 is TGTGCCAGCAGCCTCTCTAGCGGGAGTGTAGATACGCAGTATTTT.

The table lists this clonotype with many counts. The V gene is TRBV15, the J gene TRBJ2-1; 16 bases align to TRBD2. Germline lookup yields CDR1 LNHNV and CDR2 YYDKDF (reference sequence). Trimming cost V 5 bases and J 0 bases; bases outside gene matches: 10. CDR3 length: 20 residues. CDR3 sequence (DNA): TGTGCCACCAGCCTTCCCCCGGGACTAGCGGGAGGGCACTCCTACAATGAGCAGTTCTTC. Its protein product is CATSLPPGLAGGHSYNEQFF.

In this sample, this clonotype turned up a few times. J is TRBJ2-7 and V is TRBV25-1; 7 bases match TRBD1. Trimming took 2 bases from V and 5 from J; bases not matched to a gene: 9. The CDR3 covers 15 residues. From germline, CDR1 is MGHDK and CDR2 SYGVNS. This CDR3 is CASSEPDREVHEQYF. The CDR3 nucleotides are TGTGCCAGCAGTGAACCCGACAGGGAAGTCCACGAGCAGTACTTC.

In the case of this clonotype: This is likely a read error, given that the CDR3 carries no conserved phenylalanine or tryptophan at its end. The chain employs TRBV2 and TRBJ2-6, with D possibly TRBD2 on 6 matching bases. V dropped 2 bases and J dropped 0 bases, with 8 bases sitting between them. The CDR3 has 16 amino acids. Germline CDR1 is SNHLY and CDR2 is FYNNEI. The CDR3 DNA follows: TGTGCCAGCAGTGAACAGGGACTCTCTGGGGCCAACGTCCTGACTTCC. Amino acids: CASSEQGLSGANVLTS.

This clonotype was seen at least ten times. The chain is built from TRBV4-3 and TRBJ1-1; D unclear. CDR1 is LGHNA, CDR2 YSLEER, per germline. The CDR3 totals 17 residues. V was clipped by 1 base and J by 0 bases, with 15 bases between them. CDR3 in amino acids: CASSQAGDGFMNTEAFF. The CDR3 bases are TGCGCCAGCAGCCAAGCCGGCGACGGATTCATGAACACTGAAGCTTTCTTT.

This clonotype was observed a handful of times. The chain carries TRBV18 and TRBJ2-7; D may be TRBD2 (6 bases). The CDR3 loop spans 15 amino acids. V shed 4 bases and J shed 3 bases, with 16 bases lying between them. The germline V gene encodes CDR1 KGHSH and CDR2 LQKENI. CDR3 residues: CASSRSAGPNYEQYF. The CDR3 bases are TGTGCCAGCTCACGATCGGCGGGACCGAACTACGAGCAGTACTTC. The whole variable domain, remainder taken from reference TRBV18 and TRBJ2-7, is NAGVMQNPRHLVRRRGQEARLRCSPMKGHSHVYWYRQLPEEGLKFMVYLQKENIIDESGMPKERFSAEFPKEGPSILRIQQVVRGDSAAYFCASSRSAGPNYEQYFGPGTRLTVT.

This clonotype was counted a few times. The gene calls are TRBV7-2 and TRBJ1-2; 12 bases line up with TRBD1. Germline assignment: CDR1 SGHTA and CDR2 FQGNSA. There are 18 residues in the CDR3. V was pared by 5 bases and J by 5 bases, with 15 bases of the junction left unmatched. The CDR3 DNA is TGTGCCAGCAGCCACTTGGGGGACAGGGGGCCAAGAGGGTATGGCTACACCTTC. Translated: CASSHLGDRGPRGYGYTF.

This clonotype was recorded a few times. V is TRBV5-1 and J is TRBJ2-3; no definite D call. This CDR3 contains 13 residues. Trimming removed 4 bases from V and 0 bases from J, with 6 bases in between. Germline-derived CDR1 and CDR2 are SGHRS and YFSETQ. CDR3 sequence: CASSPTSTDTQYF. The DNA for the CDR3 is TGCGCCAGCAGCCCGACTAGCACAGATACGCAGTATTTT.

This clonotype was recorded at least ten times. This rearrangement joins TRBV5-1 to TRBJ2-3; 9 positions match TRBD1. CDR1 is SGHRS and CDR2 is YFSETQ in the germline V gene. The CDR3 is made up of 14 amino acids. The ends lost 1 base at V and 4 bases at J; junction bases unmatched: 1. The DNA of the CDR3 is TGCGCCAGCAGCTTGACAGGGGGCCCAGATACGCAGTATTTT. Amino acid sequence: CASSLTGGPDTQYF.

The CDR3: CASTPRLAWEQYF. Here the CDR3 DNA reads TGTGCCAGCACTCCGAGACTAGCGTGGGAGCAGTACTTC. V and J are TRBV12-3 or TRBV12-4 and TRBJ2-7; TRBD2 matches at 8 bases. After removal of 7 bases from V and 7 bases from J, the junction contained 9 bases not matched to a gene. The CDR3 loop spans 13 amino acids.

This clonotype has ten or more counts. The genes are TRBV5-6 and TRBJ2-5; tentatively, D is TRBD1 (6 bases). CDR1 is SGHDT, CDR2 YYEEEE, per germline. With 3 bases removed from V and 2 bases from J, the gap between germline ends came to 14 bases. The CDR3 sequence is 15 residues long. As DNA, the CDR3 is TGTGCCAGCAGCTCCCCCGGGACAATACAAGAGACCCAGTACTTC. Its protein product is CASSSPGTIQETQYF. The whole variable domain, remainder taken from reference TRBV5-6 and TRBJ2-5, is DAGVTQSPTHLIKTRGQQVTLRCSPKSGHDTVSWYQQALGQGPQFIFQYYEEEERQRGNFPDRFSGHQFPNYSSELNVNALLLGDSALYLCASSSPGTIQETQYFGPGTRLLVL.

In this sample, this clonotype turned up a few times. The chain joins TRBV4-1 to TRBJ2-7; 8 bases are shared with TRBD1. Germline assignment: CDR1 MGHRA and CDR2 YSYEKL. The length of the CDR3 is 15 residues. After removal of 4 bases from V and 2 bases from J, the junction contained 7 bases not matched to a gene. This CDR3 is CASSPSGQGTYEQYF. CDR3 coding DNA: TGCGCCAGCAGCCCGTCCGGACAGGGCACCTACGAGCAGTACTTC.

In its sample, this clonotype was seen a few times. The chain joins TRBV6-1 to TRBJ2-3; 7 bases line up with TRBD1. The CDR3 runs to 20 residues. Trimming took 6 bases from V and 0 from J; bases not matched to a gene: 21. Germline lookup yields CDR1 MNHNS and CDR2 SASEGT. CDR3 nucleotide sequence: TGTGCCAGCAGCGAAATAGGTCTAGGGGGCCTAAGATCTAGCACAGATACGCAGTATTTT. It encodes CASSEIGLGGLRSSTDTQYF.

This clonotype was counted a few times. CDR3 bases: TGTGCCAGCAGTGCCTCGAAGACAACCTGGGGCTCGCCCCAGCATTTT. Its protein product is CASSASKTTWGSPQHF. The rearrangement uses TRBV2 and TRBJ1-5; TRBD1 is a possible D gene (5 bases). Germline loops: CDR1 SNHLY, CDR2 FYNNEI. The CDR3 has 16 residues. V was shortened by 4 bases and J by 9 bases, with 22 bases between the two germline ends.

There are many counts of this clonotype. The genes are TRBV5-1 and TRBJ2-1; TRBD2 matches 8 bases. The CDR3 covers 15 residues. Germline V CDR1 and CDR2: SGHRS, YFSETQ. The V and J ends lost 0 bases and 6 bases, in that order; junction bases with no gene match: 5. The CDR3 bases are TGCGCCAGCAGCTTGGAGGGACTAGGGTTCAATGAGCAGTTCTTC. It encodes CASSLEGLGFNEQFF. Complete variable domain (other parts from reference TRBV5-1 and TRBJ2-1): KAGVTQTPRYLIKTRGQQVTLSCSPISGHRSVSWYQQTPGQGLQFLFEYFSETQRNKGNFPGRFSGRQFSNSRSEMNVSTLELGDSALYLCASSLEGLGFNEQFFGPGTRLTVL.

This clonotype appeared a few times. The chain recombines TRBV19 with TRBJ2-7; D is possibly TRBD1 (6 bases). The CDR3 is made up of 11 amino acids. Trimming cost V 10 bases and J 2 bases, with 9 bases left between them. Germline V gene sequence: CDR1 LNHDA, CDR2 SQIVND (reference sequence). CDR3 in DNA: TGTGCCACAGGGACAACCTACGAGCAGTACTTC. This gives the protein CATGTTYEQYF.

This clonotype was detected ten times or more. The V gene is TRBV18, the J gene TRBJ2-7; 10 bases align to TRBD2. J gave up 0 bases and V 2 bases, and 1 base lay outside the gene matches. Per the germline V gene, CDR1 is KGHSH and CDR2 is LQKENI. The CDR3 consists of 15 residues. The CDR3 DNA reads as TGTGCCAGCTCACCATTAGCGGGGGGCTCCTACGAGCAGTACTTC. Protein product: CASSPLAGGSYEQYF.

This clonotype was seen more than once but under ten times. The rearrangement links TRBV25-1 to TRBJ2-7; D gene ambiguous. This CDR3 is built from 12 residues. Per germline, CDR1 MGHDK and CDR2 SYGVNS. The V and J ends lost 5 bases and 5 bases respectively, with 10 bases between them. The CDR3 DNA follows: TGTGCCAGCAGTTCCCGCGGCGACGAGCAGTACTTC. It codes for CASSSRGDEQYF.

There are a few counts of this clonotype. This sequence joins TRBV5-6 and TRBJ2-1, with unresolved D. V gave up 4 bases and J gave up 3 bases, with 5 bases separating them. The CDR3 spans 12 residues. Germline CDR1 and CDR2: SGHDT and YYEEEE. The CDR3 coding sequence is TGTGCCAGCAGCCTTAACTACAATGAGCAGTTCTTC. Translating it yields CASSLNYNEQFF. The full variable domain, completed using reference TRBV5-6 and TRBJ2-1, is DAGVTQSPTHLIKTRGQQVTLRCSPKSGHDTVSWYQQALGQGPQFIFQYYEEEERQRGNFPDRFSGHQFPNYSSELNVNALLLGDSALYLCASSLNYNEQFFGPGTRLTVL.

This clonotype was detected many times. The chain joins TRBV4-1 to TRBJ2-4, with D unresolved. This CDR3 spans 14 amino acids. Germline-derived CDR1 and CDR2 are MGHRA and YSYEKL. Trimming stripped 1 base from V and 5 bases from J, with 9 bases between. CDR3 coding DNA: TGCGCCAGCAGCCAAGGAGCTAGACAAAACATTCAGTACTTC. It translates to CASSQGARQNIQYF.

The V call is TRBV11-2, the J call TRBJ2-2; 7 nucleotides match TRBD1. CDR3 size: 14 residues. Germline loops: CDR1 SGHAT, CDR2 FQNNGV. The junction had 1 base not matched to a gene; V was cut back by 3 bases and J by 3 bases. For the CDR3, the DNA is TGTGCCAGCAGCTTGACAGGGTACACCGGGGAGCTGTTTTTT. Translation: CASSLTGYTGELFF.

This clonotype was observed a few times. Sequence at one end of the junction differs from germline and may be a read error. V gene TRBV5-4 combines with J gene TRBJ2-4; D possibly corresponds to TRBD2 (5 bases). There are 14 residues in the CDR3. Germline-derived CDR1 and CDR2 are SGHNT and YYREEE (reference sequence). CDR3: CASSLLASKNIQYF. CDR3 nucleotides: TGTGCCAGCAGCTTATTAGCGTCCAAGAACATTCAGTACTTC.

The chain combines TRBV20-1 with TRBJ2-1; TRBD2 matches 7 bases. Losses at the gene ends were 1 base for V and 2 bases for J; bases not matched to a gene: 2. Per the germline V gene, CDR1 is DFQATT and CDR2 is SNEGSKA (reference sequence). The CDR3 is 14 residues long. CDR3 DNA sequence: TGCAGTGCTAGAGGACTAGCAGCCTACAATGAGCAGTTCTTC. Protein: CSARGLAAYNEQFF.

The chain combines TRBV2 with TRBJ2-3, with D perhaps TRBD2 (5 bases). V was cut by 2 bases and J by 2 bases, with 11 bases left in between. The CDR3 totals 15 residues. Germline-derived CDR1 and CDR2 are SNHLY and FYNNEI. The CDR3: CASSETGISTDTQYF. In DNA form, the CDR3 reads TGTGCCAGCAGTGAAACGGGGATATCCACAGATACGCAGTATTTT.

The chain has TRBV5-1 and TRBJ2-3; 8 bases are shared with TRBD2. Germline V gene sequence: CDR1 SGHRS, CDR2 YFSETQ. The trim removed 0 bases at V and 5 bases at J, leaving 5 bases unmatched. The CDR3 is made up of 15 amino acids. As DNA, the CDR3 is TGCGCCAGCAGCTTGGCGGGGGGGGCCGAAGATACGCAGTATTTT. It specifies CASSLAGGAEDTQYF.

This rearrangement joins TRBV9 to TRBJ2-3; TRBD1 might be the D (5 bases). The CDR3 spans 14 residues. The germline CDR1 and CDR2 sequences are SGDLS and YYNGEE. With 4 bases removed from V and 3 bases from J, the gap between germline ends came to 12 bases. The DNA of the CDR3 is TGTGCCAGCAGCACCAGAGCAGGGACAGATACGCAGTATTTT. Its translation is CASSTRAGTDTQYF. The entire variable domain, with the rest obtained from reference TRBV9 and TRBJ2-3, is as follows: DSGVTQTPKHLITATGQRVTLRCSPRSGDLSVYWYQQSLDQGLQFLIQYYNGEERAKGNILERFSAQQFPDLHSELNLSSLELGDSALYFCASSTRAGTDTQYFGPGTRLTVL.